The source of this TCR beta chain is a study of identical twins. V was trimmed by 8 bases and J by 5 bases, leaving 21 bases between them. Germline V CDR1 and CDR2: MGHDK, SYGVNS. This CDR3 is built from 15 residues. TCRdb independently ran MiXCR on the 5' RACE reads; one entry per CDR3 protein. The repertoire holds about 520,000 distinct CDR3 sequences, with 22% as singletons. The sample was also linked to a second study, of T cells expressing NK-cell markers. From that paper: It was sorted CD3+CD56-NKG2C+, CD3+CD56+NKG2C- and CD3+CD56+NKG2C+ T cells that provided the TCR beta repertoires. Dominant NKG2C+ clonotypes made up about 1.0-7.0% of CD8+ T cells in roughly six donors. Where a handful of donors were concerned, these clonotypes also led the CD3+CD56-NKG2C+ fraction.

Sequences were obtained from CD4+ T cells sorted from blood. The gene calls are TRBV25-1 and TRBJ1-1; TRBD1 might be the D (6 bases). The sequence was obtained from a young woman in good health. For the CDR3, the DNA is TGTGCCAGCCCCGAGGGGGGCCGCAGAATGACTGAAGCTTTCTTT. This translates into CASPEGGRRMTEAFF.